Sequencing of this T cell receptor beta chain was carried out in a study of blood T cells in healthy people across ages. This clonotype was seen only once. Antigen specificity is unknown. Germline loops: CDR1 SQVTM, CDR2 ANQGSEA. The CDR3 is 15 amino acids. V was clipped by 6 bases and J by 6 bases, with 21 bases between them. Together with a sample-barcoded 5' primer, a J-beta primer mix was included in a second PCR lasting about 7 to 12 cycles. Each sample yielded at least 3 million CDR3-containing paired-end reads. TCRdb recomputed calls from the 5' RACE reads with MiXCR, one row per CDR3 protein. The repertoire holds over a million distinct CDR3 sequences, with more than 35% as singletons. Findings and caveats of the study: Long-lived and aged donors differed, with more naive CD4+ cells and higher diversity in the long-lived. Donor CMV infection status was unknown, possibly confounding age-related changes in expanded clonotypes.

Material: blood. The receptor comes from a woman in her fifties or sixties in good health. The V call is TRBV29-1, the J call TRBJ1-5; a weak D match, TRBD1 (5 bases). The CDR3 protein is CSVNLGPDTGQPQHF. In nucleotides, the CDR3 is TGCAGCGTAAATTTAGGTCCGGACACCGGTCAGCCCCAGCATTTT.